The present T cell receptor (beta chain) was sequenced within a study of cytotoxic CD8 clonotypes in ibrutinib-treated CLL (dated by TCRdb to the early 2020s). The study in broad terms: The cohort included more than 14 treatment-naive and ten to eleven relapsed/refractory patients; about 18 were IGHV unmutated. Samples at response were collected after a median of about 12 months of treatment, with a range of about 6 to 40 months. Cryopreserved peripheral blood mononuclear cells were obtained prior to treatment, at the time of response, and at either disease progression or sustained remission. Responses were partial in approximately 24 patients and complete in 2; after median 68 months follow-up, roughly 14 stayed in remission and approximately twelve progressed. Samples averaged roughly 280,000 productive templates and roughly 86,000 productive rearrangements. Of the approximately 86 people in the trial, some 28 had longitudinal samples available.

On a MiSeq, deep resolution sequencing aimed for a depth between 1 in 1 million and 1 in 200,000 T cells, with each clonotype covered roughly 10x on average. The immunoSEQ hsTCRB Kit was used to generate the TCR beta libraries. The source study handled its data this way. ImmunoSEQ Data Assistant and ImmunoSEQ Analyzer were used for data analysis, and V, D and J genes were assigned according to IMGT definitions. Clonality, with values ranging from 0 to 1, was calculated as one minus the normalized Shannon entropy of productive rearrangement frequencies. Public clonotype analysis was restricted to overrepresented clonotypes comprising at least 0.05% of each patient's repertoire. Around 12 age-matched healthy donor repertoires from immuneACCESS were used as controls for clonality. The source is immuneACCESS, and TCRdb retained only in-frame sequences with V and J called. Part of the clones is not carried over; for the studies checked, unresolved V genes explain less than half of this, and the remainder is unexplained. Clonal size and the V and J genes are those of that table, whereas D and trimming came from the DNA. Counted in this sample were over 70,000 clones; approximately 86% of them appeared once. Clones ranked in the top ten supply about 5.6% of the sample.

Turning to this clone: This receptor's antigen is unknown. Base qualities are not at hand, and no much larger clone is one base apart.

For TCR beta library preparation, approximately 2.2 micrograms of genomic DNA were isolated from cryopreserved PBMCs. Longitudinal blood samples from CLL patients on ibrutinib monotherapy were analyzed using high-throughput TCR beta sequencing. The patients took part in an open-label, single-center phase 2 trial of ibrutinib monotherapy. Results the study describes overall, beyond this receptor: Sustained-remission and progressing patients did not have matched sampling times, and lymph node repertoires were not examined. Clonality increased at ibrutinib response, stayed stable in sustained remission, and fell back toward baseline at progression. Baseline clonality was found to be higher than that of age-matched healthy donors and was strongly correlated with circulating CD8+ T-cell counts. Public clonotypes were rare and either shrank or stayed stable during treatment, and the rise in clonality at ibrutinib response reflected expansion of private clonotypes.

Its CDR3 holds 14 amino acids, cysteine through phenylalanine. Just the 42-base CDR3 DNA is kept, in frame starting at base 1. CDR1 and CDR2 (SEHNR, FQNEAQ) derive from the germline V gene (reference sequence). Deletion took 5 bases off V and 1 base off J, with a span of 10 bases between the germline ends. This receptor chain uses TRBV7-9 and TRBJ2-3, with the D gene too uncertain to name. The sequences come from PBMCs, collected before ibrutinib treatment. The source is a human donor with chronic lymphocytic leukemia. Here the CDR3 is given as CASSPRVGTDTQYF. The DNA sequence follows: TGTGCCAGCAGCCCCCGAGTGGGCACAGATACGCAGTATTTT.